This TCR beta chain appears in the sequencing data of a study of cytotoxic CD8 clonotypes in ibrutinib-treated CLL. Overall study findings and caveats: Increased clonality at ibrutinib response gave way to a return toward baseline at progression.

Regarding this clone: The antigen remains undetermined.

Clones were read by immunoSEQ multiplex PCR, and TCRdb kept only the in-frame ones, dropping some. The table shows about 300,000 clones, with 67% occurring only once. Trimming pared 9 bases from V and 6 bases from J, leaving 11 bases between. The CDR3 covers 11 residues. Per germline, CDR1 SNHLY and CDR2 FYNNEI. The chain employs TRBV2 and TRBJ2-5; D gene uncertain. The TCR sequence derives from a human donor with chronic lymphocytic leukemia. Sequences were derived from PBMCs, sampled after 36 months of ibrutinib treatment. CDR3 coding DNA: TGTGCCAGTTCGGTGGTCCAGACCCAGTACTTC. Its translation: CASSVVQTQYF. The full variable domain, its missing parts supplied by reference TRBV2 and TRBJ2-5, is EPEVTQTPSHQVTQMGQEVILRCVPISNHLYFYWYRQILGQKVEFLVSFYNNEISEKSEIFDDQFSVERPDGSNFTLKIRSTKLEDSAMYFCASSVVQTQYFGPGTRLLVL.